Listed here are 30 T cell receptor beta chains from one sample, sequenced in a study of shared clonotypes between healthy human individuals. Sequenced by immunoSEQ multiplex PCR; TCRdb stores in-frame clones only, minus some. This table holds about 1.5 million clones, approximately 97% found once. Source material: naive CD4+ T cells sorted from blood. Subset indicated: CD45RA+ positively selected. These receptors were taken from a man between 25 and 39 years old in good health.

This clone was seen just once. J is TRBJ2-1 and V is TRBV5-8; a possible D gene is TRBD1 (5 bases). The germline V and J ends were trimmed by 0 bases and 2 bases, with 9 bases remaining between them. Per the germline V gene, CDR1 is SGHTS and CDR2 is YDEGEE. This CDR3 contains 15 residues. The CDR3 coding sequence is TGTGCCAGCAGCTTGGAGTCCAGGGCCTACAATGAGCAGTTCTTC. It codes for CASSLESRAYNEQFF.

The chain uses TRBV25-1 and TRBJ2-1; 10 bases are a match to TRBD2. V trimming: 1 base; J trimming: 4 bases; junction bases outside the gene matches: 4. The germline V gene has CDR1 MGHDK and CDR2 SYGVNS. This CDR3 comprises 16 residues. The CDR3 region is CASSEWRTSGYNEQFF. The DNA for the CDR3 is TGTGCCAGCAGTGAATGGAGGACTAGCGGTTACAATGAGCAGTTCTTC.

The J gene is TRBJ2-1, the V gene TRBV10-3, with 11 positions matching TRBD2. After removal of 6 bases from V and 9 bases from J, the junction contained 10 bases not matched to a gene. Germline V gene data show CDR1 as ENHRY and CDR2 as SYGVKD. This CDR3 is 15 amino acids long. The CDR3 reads CAISYGTSGSSEQFF. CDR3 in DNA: TGTGCCATCAGCTACGGTACTAGCGGGAGCTCTGAGCAGTTCTTC.

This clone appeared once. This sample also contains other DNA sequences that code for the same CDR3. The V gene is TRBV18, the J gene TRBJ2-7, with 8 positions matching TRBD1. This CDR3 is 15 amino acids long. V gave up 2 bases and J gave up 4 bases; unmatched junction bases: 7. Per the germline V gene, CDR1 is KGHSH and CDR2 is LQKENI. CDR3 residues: CASSPSGQGFYEQYF. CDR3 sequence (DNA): TGTGCCAGCTCACCATCCGGACAGGGATTTTACGAGCAGTACTTC.

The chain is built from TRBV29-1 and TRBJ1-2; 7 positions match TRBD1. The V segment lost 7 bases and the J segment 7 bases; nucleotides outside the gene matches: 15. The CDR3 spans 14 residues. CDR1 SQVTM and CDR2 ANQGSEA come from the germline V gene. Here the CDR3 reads CSAGDSLFQGGYTF. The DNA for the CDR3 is TGCAGCGCAGGGGACAGCTTATTTCAAGGTGGCTACACCTTC.

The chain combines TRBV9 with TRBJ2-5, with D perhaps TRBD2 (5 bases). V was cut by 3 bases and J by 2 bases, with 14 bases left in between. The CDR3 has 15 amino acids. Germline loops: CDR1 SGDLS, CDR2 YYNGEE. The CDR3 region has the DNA TGTGCCAGCAGCGGCTCGCGGGCAGCTCAAGAGACCCAGTACTTC. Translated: CASSGSRAAQETQYF.

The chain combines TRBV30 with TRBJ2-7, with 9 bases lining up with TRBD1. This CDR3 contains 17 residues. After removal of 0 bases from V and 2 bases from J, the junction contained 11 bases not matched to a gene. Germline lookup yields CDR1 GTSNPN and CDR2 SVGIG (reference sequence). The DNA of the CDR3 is TGTGCCTGGAGTGTAAGGGCTCGTGGGACAGGGCCCTACGAGCAGTACTTC. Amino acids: CAWSVRARGTGPYEQYF.

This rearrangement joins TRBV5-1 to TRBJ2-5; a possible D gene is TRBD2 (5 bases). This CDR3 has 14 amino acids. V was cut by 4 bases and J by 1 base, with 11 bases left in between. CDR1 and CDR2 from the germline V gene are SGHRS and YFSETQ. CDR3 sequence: CASSRGEGQETQYF. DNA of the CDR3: TGCGCCAGCAGCCGCGGCGAGGGCCAAGAGACCCAGTACTTC.

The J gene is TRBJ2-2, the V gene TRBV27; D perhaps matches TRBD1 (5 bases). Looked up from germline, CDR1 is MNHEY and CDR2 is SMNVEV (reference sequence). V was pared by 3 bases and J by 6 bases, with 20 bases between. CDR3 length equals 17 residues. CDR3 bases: TGTGCCAGCAGTTTGAACAGGCCCAAAGGGTACGCCGGGGAGCTGTTTTTT. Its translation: CASSLNRPKGYAGELFF.

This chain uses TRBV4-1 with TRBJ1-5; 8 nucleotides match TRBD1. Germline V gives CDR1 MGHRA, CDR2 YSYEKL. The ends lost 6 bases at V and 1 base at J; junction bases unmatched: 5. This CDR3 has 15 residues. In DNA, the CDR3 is TGCGCCAGCAGTCCGACAGGGGTGAGCAATCAGCCCCAGCATTTT. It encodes CASSPTGVSNQPQHF.

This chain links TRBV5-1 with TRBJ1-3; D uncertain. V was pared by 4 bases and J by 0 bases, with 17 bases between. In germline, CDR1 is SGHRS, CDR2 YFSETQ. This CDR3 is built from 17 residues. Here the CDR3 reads CASSIAPRRHSGNTIYF. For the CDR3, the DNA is TGCGCCAGCAGCATCGCCCCTAGGCGACACTCTGGAAACACCATATATTTT.

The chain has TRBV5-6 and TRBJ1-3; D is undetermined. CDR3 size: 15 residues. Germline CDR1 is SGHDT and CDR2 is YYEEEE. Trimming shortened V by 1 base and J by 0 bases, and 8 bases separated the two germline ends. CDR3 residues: CASSLSSYSGNTIYF. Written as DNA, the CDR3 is TGTGCCAGCAGCTTGTCAAGTTACTCTGGAAACACCATATATTTT.

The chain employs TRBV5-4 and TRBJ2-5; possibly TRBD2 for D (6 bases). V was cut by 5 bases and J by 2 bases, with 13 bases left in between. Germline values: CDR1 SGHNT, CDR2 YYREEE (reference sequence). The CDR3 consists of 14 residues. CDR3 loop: CASRMRLEQETQYF. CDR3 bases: TGTGCCAGCAGGATGAGACTAGAGCAAGAGACCCAGTACTTC.

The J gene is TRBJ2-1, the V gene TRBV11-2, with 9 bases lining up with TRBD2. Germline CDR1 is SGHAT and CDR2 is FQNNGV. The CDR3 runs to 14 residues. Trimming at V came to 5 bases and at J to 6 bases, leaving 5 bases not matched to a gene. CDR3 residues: CASSIAGVLNEQFF. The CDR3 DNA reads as TGTGCCAGCAGCATAGCGGGAGTCCTCAATGAGCAGTTCTTC. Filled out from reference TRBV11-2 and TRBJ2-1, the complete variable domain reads EAGVAQSPRYKIIEKRQSVAFWCNPISGHATLYWYQQILGQGPKLLIQFQNNGVVDDSQLPKDRFSAERLKGVDSTLKIQPAKLEDSAVYLCASSIAGVLNEQFFGPGTRLTVL.

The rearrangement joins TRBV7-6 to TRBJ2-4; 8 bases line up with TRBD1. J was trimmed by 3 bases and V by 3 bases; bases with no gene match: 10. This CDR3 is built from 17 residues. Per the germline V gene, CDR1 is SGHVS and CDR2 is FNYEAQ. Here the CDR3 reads CASSFPWTGLDKNIQYF. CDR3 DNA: TGTGCCAGCAGCTTTCCTTGGACAGGGTTAGACAAAAACATTCAGTACTTC.

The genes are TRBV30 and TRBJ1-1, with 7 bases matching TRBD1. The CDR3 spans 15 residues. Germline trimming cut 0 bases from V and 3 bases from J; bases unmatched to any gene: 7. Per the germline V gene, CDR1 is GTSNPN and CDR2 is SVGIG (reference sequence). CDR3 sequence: CAWSVRRRGDTEAFF. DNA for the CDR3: TGTGCCTGGAGTGTACGGCGCAGGGGGGACACTGAAGCTTTCTTT.

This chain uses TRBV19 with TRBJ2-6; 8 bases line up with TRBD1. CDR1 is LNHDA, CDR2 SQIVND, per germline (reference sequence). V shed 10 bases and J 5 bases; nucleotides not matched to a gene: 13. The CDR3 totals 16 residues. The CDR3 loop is CATQRTGNNWANVLTF. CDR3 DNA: TGTGCCACCCAAAGGACAGGGAATAACTGGGCCAACGTCCTGACTTTC.

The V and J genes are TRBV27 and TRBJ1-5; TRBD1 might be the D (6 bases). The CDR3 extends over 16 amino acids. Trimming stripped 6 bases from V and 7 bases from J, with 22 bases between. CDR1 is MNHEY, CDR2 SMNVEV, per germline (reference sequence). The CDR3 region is CASSLKIGRGKQPQHF. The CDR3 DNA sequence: TGTGCCAGCAGCCTAAAAATTGGCAGGGGTAAACAGCCCCAGCATTTT.

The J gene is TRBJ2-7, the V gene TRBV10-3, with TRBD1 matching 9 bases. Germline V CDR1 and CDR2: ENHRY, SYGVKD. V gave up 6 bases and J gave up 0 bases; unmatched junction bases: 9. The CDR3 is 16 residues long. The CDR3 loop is CAISGPGQGGSYEQYF. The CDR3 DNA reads TGTGCCATCAGCGGTCCGGGACAGGGAGGCTCCTACGAGCAGTACTTC.

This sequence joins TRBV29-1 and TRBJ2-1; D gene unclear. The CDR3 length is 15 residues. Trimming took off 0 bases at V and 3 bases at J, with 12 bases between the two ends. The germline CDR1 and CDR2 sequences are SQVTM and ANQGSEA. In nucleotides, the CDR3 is TGCAGCGTTGAAGATCAAGGGCGGAACTACAATGAGCAGTTCTTC. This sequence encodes CSVEDQGRNYNEQFF.

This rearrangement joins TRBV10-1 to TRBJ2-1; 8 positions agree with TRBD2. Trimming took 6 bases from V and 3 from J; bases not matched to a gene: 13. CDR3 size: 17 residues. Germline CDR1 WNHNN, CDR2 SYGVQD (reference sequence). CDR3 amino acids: CASREIPGLVYYNEQFF. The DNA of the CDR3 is TGCGCCAGCAGGGAAATACCGGGACTAGTGTACTACAATGAGCAGTTCTTC.

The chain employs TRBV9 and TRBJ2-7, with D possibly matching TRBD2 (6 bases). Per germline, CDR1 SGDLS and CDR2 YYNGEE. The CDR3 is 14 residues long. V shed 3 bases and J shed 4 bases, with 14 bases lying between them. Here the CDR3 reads CASSATSRSYEQYF. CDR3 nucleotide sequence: TGTGCCAGCAGCGCGACTAGTCGCTCTTACGAGCAGTACTTC.

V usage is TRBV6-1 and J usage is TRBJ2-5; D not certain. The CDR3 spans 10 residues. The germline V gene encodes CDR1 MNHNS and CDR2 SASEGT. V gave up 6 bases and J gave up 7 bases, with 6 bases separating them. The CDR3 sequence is CASRTVTQYF. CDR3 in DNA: TGTGCCAGCAGGACGGTGACCCAGTACTTC.

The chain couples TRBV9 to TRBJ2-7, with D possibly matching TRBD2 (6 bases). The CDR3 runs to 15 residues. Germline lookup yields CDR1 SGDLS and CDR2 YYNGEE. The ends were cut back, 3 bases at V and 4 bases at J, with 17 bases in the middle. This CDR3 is CASSETGTSVYEQYF. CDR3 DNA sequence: TGTGCCAGCAGCGAGACCGGGACTTCCGTTTACGAGCAGTACTTC.

The CDR3 spells CASSRDGVRGLAGGSMELFF. The CDR3 nucleotides read TGCGCCAGCAGCCGGGACGGGGTGCGGGGACTAGCGGGAGGATCGATGGAGCTGTTTTTT. The rearrangement uses TRBV5-1 and TRBJ2-2; 15 nucleotides align to TRBD2. V shed 4 bases, J shed 10 bases, and the junction held 20 bases outside the gene matches. The germline V gene has CDR1 SGHRS and CDR2 YFSETQ. The CDR3 is made up of 20 amino acids.

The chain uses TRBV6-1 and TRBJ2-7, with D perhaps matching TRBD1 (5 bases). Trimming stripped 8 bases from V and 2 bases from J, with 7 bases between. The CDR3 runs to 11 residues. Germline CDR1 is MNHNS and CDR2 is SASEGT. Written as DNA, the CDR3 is TGTGCCAGCCAGGGTACCTACGAGCAGTACTTC. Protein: CASQGTYEQYF.

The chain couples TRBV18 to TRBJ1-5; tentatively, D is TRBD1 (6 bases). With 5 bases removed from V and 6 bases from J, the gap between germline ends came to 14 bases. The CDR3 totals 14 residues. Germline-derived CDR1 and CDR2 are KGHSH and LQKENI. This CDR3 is CASSRDRLIQPQHF. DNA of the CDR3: TGTGCCAGCTCAAGAGACAGGCTTATTCAGCCCCAGCATTTT.

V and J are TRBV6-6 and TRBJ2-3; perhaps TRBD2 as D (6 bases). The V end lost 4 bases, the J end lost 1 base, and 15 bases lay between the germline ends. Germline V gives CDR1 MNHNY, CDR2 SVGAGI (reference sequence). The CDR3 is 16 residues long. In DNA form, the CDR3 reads TGTGCCAGCAGTTCTGGGGGGTCCGGGGGCACAGATACGCAGTATTTT. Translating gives CASSSGGSGGTDTQYF.

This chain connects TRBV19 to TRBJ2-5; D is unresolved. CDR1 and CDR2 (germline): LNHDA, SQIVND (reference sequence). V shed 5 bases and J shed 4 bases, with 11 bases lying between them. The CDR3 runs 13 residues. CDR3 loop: CASSPRPGETQYF. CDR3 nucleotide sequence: TGTGCCAGTAGTCCCCGTCCGGGAGAGACCCAGTACTTC.

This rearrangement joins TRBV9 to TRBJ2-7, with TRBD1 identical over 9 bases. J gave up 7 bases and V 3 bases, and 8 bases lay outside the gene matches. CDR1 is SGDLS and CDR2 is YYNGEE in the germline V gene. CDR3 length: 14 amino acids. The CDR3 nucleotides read TGTGCCAGCAGCGCGACCGGGACAGGGTTTGAGCAGTACTTC. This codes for CASSATGTGFEQYF.